These 21 T cell receptor beta chains were all obtained from the same sample, sequenced in a study of T cell responses to AZD1222 COVID-19 vaccine. Profiling relied on immunoSEQ multiplex PCR, and the TCRdb table lists in-frame clones only, not all of them. The table shows more than 250,000 clones, with more than 80% occurring only once. Sequencing used peripheral blood, obtained on day 0 of AZD1222 vaccination. The receptor source for this set is an adult in good health.

The chain is built from TRBV9 and TRBJ1-1, with TRBD1 matching over 8 bases. After removal of 0 bases from V and 6 bases from J, the junction contained 7 bases not matched to a gene. Germline CDR1 is SGDLS and CDR2 is YYNGEE. The CDR3 has 15 amino acids. CDR3: CASSVVGRTGSEAFF. The CDR3 region has the DNA TGTGCCAGCAGCGTAGTCGGGAGGACAGGGTCTGAAGCTTTCTTT.

This chain connects TRBV5-1 to TRBJ2-7, with 12 positions matching TRBD2. The CDR3 is 15 residues long. The trim removed 4 bases at V and 3 bases at J, leaving 5 bases unmatched. Per the germline V gene, CDR1 is SGHRS and CDR2 is YFSETQ. CDR3 in DNA: TGCGCCAGCAGCCTCGGACTAGCGGGACTCTACGAGCAGTACTTC. This sequence encodes CASSLGLAGLYEQYF.

The rearrangement joins TRBV28 to TRBJ1-2; D gene unclear. The CDR3 contains 9 residues. V was pared by 8 bases and J by 5 bases, with 3 bases between. Germline CDR1 is MDHEN and CDR2 is SYDVKM. CDR3 sequence reads: CASGYGYTF. CDR3 in DNA: TGTGCCAGCGGGTATGGCTACACCTTC.

The chain uses TRBV2 and TRBJ2-2, with D unclear. CDR3 length equals 13 residues. V gave up 8 bases and J gave up 0 bases, with 7 bases separating them. Germline V gene sequence: CDR1 SNHLY, CDR2 FYNNEI. CDR3 in DNA: TGTGCCAGCTCGGGCACGAACACCGGGGAGCTGTTTTTT. Translating gives CASSGTNTGELFF.

The V call is TRBV2, the J call TRBJ2-2; D ambiguous. Trimming cost V 11 bases and J 4 bases, with 14 bases left between them. The CDR3 totals 13 residues. From germline, CDR1 is SNHLY and CDR2 FYNNEI. CDR3 residues: CAYSQEGTGELFF. The CDR3 nucleotides are TGTGCCTATAGCCAAGAAGGCACCGGGGAGCTGTTTTTT.

The chain employs TRBV9 and TRBJ2-3, with TRBD1 matching 9 bases. Trimming at V came to 3 bases and at J to 6 bases, leaving 8 bases not matched to a gene. The CDR3 is made up of 15 amino acids. Germline V gene data show CDR1 as SGDLS and CDR2 as YYNGEE. The CDR3 is CASSGLGTGYDTQYF. In nucleotides, the CDR3 is TGTGCCAGCAGCGGACTCGGGACAGGGTACGATACGCAGTATTTT.

This clone was seen only once. The chain uses TRBV2 and TRBJ1-2, with TRBD1 matching over 7 bases. The J segment lost 4 bases and the V segment lost 7 bases, leaving 12 bases of the junction unmatched. Germline-derived CDR1 and CDR2 are SNHLY and FYNNEI. This CDR3 has 15 amino acids. The CDR3 loop reads CASIPDREGRYGYTF. CDR3 DNA sequence: TGTGCCAGCATCCCTGACAGGGAAGGACGCTATGGCTACACCTTC.

The rearrangement uses TRBV2 and TRBJ1-6; D ambiguous. This CDR3 has 12 amino acids. CDR1 is SNHLY and CDR2 is FYNNEI in the germline V gene. V lost 4 bases and J lost 12, with 10 bases in between. The DNA for the CDR3 is TGTGCCAGCAGTGCCTACGGAGTACCCCTCCACTTT. Amino acids: CASSAYGVPLHF.

The chain couples TRBV6-6 to TRBJ2-1; TRBD2 aligns across 13 bases. After removal of 5 bases from V and 0 bases from J, the junction contained 4 bases not matched to a gene. The germline CDR1 and CDR2 sequences are MNHNY and SVGAGI (reference sequence). The CDR3 is 17 amino acids. The CDR3 nucleotides are TGTGCCAGCAGTCGACTAGCGGGAGGCCTCTCCTACAATGAGCAGTTCTTC. It encodes CASSRLAGGLSYNEQFF.

The V call is TRBV6-5, the J call TRBJ2-7; 9 bases map to TRBD1. The CDR3 is made up of 14 amino acids. The germline V gene has CDR1 MNHEY and CDR2 SVGAGI. V lost 6 bases, J lost 0 bases, and 3 bases stayed unmatched. CDR3 coding DNA: TGTGCCAGCAGGGGACAGGGTAACTCCTACGAGCAGTACTTC. Its translation is CASRGQGNSYEQYF.

The gene calls are TRBV10-3 and TRBJ2-7; D unresolved. Germline CDR1 ENHRY, CDR2 SYGVKD. Between the trimmed V and J ends, which lost 2 bases and 9 bases, there was a span of 8 bases. The CDR3 extends over 11 amino acids. CDR3 in amino acids: CAISEMDWQYF. The CDR3 nucleotides read TGTGCCATCAGTGAGATGGATTGGCAGTACTTC.

The chain combines TRBV18 with TRBJ1-1; D call uncertain. CDR1 is KGHSH and CDR2 is LQKENI in the germline V gene. The CDR3 length is 14 residues. Trimming removed 2 bases from V and 0 bases from J, with 7 bases in between. DNA of the CDR3: TGTGCCAGCTCACCAGGCCCGATGAACACTGAAGCTTTCTTT. Residues: CASSPGPMNTEAFF.

The chain recombines TRBV2 with TRBJ1-4, with no clear D. Germline V gene sequence: CDR1 SNHLY, CDR2 FYNNEI. The CDR3 length is 13 residues. Trimming left V 7 bases short and J 0 bases short, with 6 bases between. The CDR3 loop reads CASNFATNEKLFF. As DNA, the CDR3 is TGTGCCAGCAACTTTGCAACTAATGAAAAACTGTTTTTT.

This clone was recorded once. The V and J genes are TRBV7-3 and TRBJ1-1; the D is unclear. The CDR3 has 14 amino acids. Trimming took 0 bases from V and 5 from J, leaving 10 bases between them. Looked up from germline, CDR1 is SGHTA and CDR2 is FQGTGA. Here the CDR3 DNA reads TGTGCCAGCAGCTTAACGGGCGTTGGGACTGAAGCTTTCTTT. It specifies CASSLTGVGTEAFF.

This chain connects TRBV7-9 to TRBJ2-7; 8 positions match TRBD1. Looked up from germline, CDR1 is SEHNR and CDR2 is FQNEAQ (reference sequence). This CDR3 is built from 16 residues. J gave up 0 bases and V 5 bases, and 9 bases lay outside the gene matches. CDR3 nucleotides: TGTGCCAGCAGCCGTCCGACAGGGGACAGCTCCTACGAGCAGTACTTC. This gives the protein CASSRPTGDSSYEQYF.

V gene TRBV30 combines with J gene TRBJ1-1, with D possibly TRBD1 on 5 matching bases. Per germline, CDR1 GTSNPN and CDR2 SVGIG (reference sequence). This CDR3 contains 14 residues. V dropped 4 bases and J dropped 0 bases, with 12 bases sitting between them. The CDR3 DNA sequence: TGTGCCTGGACCGTGAGAGGGGTGAACACTGAAGCTTTCTTT. Residues: CAWTVRGVNTEAFF.

The chain has TRBV28 and TRBJ1-5; possibly TRBD1 for D (6 bases). The CDR3 is 13 amino acids. Germline CDR1 reads MDHEN; CDR2 reads SYDVKM. V dropped 5 bases and J dropped 9 bases, with 14 bases sitting between them. The CDR3 DNA reads TGTGCCAGCAGTCCAACAGGGCTAGCGCCCCAGCATTTT. Its protein is CASSPTGLAPQHF.

The rearrangement joins TRBV3-1 (or the pseudogene TRBV3-2) to TRBJ1-4; possible D gene TRBD1, 5 bases. In germline, CDR1 is LGHDT, CDR2 YNNKEL (reference sequence). V lost 2 bases and J lost 7, with 11 bases in between. The length of the CDR3 is 14 residues. The CDR3 here is CASSQWGMAEKLFF. The CDR3 DNA reads as TGTGCCAGCAGCCAATGGGGGATGGCTGAAAAACTGTTTTTT.

V is TRBV3-1 (or the pseudogene TRBV3-2) and J is TRBJ2-1; maybe TRBD2 (5 bases). This CDR3 has 11 residues. Looked up from germline, CDR1 is LGHDT and CDR2 is YNNKEL (reference sequence). V was trimmed by 3 bases and J by 15 bases, leaving 12 bases between them. For the CDR3, the DNA is TGTGCCAGCAGCCATGGCGGCGAGGGGTTCTTC. Protein product: CASSHGGEGFF.

The J gene is TRBJ2-6, the V gene TRBV7-8; D ambiguous. Trimming cost V 0 bases and J 2 bases, with 8 bases left between them. Germline CDR1 reads SGHVS; CDR2 reads FQNEAQ. The CDR3 loop spans 16 amino acids. CDR3 amino acids: CASSLAHIAGANVLTF. The CDR3 DNA follows: TGTGCCAGCAGCTTAGCGCACATTGCTGGGGCCAACGTCCTGACTTTC.

This sequence joins TRBV29-1 and TRBJ2-3, with D hard to call. The V end was cut by 1 base, the J end by 0 bases, with 8 bases between. CDR1 SQVTM and CDR2 ANQGSEA come from the germline V gene. The CDR3 is 14 amino acids. DNA for the CDR3: TGCAGCGTTGAAGGCGGATCTAGCACAGATACGCAGTATTTT. It codes for CSVEGGSSTDTQYF.